Each of the 2 T cell receptor beta chains below was sequenced from the same sample in a study of blood T cell repertoires in COVID-19. Some clones are missing from TCRdb's copy, which holds only in-frame ones; the method was immunoSEQ multiplex PCR. The table includes 450,000 or so clones, about 88% detected once. Sequenced sample: peripheral blood. Receptors were obtained from a man younger than 35 with COVID-19, enrolled during active disease.

The chain employs TRBV19 and TRBJ1-5; TRBD1 matches 8 bases. V trimming: 4 bases; J trimming: 7 bases; junction bases outside the gene matches: 6. CDR1 and CDR2 from the germline V gene are LNHDA and SQIVND (reference sequence). The CDR3 contains 14 residues. The CDR3 bases are TGTGCCAGTAGTACCGGGACAGGTGGCCAGCCCCAGCATTTT. Translation: CASSTGTGGQPQHF.

V usage is TRBV19 and J usage is TRBJ2-7, with 14 bases that match TRBD2. Germline V lookup: CDR1 LNHDA, CDR2 SQIVND (reference sequence). The CDR3 sequence is 18 residues long. The V and J ends lost 2 bases and 4 bases, in that order; junction bases with no gene match: 10. CDR3 DNA: TGTGCCAGTAGTATAAACCCCGGACTAGCGGGAGGAAGGTACGAGCAGTACTTC. This codes for CASSINPGLAGGRYEQYF. Complete variable domain (other parts from reference TRBV19 and TRBJ2-7): DGGITQSPKYLFRKEGQNVTLSCEQNLNHDAMYWYRQDPGQGLRLIYYSQIVNDFQKGDIAEGYSVSREKKESFPLTVTSAQKNPTAFYLCASSINPGLAGGRYEQYFGPGTRLTVT.